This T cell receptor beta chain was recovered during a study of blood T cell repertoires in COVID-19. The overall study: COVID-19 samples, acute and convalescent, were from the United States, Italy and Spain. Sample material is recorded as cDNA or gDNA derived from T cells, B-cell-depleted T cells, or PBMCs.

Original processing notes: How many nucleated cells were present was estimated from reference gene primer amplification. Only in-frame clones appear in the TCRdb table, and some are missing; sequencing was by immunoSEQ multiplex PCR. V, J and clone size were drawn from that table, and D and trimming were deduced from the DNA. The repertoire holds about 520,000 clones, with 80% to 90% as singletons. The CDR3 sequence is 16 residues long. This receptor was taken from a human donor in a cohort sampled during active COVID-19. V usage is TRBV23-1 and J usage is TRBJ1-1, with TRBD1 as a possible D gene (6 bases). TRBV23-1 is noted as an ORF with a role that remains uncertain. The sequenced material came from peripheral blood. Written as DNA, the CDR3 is TGCGTCACGCAGGCTGCAGGGGAGGGTATGAACACTGAAGCTTTCTTT. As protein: CVTQAAGEGMNTEAFF.